These 28 T cell receptor beta chains originate from one sample sequenced in a study of shared clonotypes between healthy human individuals. Naive-designated CD8 cells lacked CD45RO, were positively enriched for CCR7, and omitted terminally differentiated effector memory CD45RA+ cells. The protocol was immunoSEQ multiplex PCR, while the TCRdb copy is restricted to in-frame clones and leaves out a portion. This repertoire shows 1.5 million to 2.5 million clones, about 94% found once; its top ten account for 1.2%. Specimen: naive CD8+ T cells sorted from blood. These receptors all come from a man aged 18-30 years in good health.

The chain carries TRBV4-1 and TRBJ2-2, with D tentatively TRBD2 (5 bases). This CDR3 contains 18 residues. With 0 bases removed from V and 7 bases from J, the gap between germline ends came to 21 bases. The germline V gene encodes CDR1 MGHRA and CDR2 YSYEKL. In DNA, the CDR3 is TGCGCCAGCAGCCAAGACTCCGGACTCTTGGACCTAGACGGGGAGCTGTTTTTT. Its translation is CASSQDSGLLDLDGELFF.

The chain combines TRBV9 with TRBJ2-1, with D tentatively TRBD1 (5 bases). V gave up 3 bases and J gave up 10 bases, with 11 bases separating them. Germline values: CDR1 SGDLS, CDR2 YYNGEE. This CDR3 is built from 12 residues. The CDR3 DNA follows: TGTGCCAGCAGCGCCACAGGAAGCGAGCAGTTCTTC. This translates into CASSATGSEQFF.

The J gene is TRBJ2-3, the V gene TRBV4-3; 7 nucleotides align to TRBD2. This CDR3 spans 17 amino acids. V was pared by 0 bases and J by 2 bases, with 8 bases of the junction left unmatched. The V gene's germline CDR1 is LGHNA and CDR2 YSLEER. As DNA, the CDR3 is TGCGCCAGCAGCCAAGATCAGGGACTACCCTCCACAGATACGCAGTATTTT. It encodes CASSQDQGLPSTDTQYF.

The chain links TRBV28 to TRBJ1-2, with D unclear. The CDR3 loop spans 12 amino acids. Per germline, CDR1 MDHEN and CDR2 SYDVKM. The V end was cut by 5 bases, the J end by 8 bases, with 12 bases between. CDR3 protein: CASSPPGEGYTF. As DNA, the CDR3 is TGTGCCAGCAGTCCCCCCGGAGAGGGCTACACCTTC.

The chain is built from TRBV11-3 and TRBJ2-3; D is unresolved. V was cut by 5 bases and J by 3 bases, with 12 bases left in between. Germline V lookup: CDR1 SGHNT, CDR2 YENEEA. The CDR3 has 14 amino acids. The CDR3 sequence: CASSPGPWTDTQYF. The CDR3 DNA reads as TGTGCCAGCAGCCCCGGGCCTTGGACAGATACGCAGTATTTT.

Turning to this clone: At the DNA level, this CDR3 is encoded by other sequences in the same sample as well. The V and J genes are TRBV7-9 and TRBJ1-1; unclear D gene. In germline, CDR1 is SEHNR, CDR2 FQNEAQ (reference sequence). The CDR3 runs to 11 residues. With 2 bases removed from V and 5 bases from J, the gap between germline ends came to 3 bases. The DNA of the CDR3 is TGTGCCAGCAGCTTAAATACTGAAGCTTTCTTT. Amino acids: CASSLNTEAFF.

The J gene is TRBJ2-1, the V gene TRBV2; the match to TRBD1 covers 8 bases. CDR1 and CDR2 from the germline V gene are SNHLY and FYNNEI. Losses at the gene ends were 8 bases for V and 5 bases for J; bases not matched to a gene: 8. This CDR3 is 14 amino acids long. In DNA form, the CDR3 reads TGTGCCAGCTCACATGAGACAGGGGACAATGAGCAGTTCTTC. Protein: CASSHETGDNEQFF.

The gene calls are TRBV27 and TRBJ1-5, with TRBD1 matching 7 bases. V was pared by 6 bases and J by 3 bases, with 17 bases of the junction left unmatched. Germline CDR1 is MNHEY and CDR2 is SMNVEV (reference sequence). The CDR3 has 18 amino acids. The CDR3 region has the DNA TGTGCCAGCAGCCCCACCCGCCCGGGACAGCTTTTCAATCAGCCCCAGCATTTT. This gives the protein CASSPTRPGQLFNQPQHF.

The chain carries TRBV29-1 and TRBJ2-5, with a possible D match to TRBD2 (6 bases). Germline loops: CDR1 SQVTM, CDR2 ANQGSEA. The CDR3 sequence is 14 residues long. V lost 4 bases and J lost 1, with 13 bases in between. The CDR3 bases are TGCAGCGTTGGTGGCGGGGAGCTCCAAGAGACCCAGTACTTC. Amino acids: CSVGGGELQETQYF.

The rearrangement joins TRBV5-1 to TRBJ1-1; D remains ambiguous. CDR3 size: 15 residues. V lost 0 bases to trimming and J lost 1 base, with 10 bases between them. Germline CDR1 SGHRS, CDR2 YFSETQ. CDR3 sequence (DNA): TGCGCCAGCAGCTTGGGACTGATCGAGAACACTGAAGCTTTCTTT. This codes for CASSLGLIENTEAFF.

For this clone: This sample includes further DNA sequences coding for the same CDR3. The chain uses TRBV5-8 and TRBJ2-7; D unclear. V was clipped by 2 bases and J by 4 bases, with 1 base between them. This CDR3 is built from 10 residues. Germline assignment: CDR1 SGHTS and CDR2 YDEGEE. CDR3 residues: CASSFYEQYF. The CDR3 coding sequence is TGTGCCAGCAGCTTTTACGAGCAGTACTTC.

The rearrangement uses TRBV28 and TRBJ1-5; 8 positions match TRBD1. J lost 7 bases, V lost 5 bases, and 7 bases had no gene match. The CDR3 has 14 amino acids. Per germline, CDR1 MDHEN and CDR2 SYDVKM. Here the CDR3 reads CASSADRVGQPQHF. The CDR3, as DNA: TGTGCCAGCAGTGCGGACAGGGTCGGCCAGCCCCAGCATTTT. Using reference TRBV28 and TRBJ1-5 for the parts outside the CDR3, the full variable domain is DVKVTQSSRYLVKRTGEKVFLECVQDMDHENMFWYRQDPGLGLRLIYFSYDVKMKEKGDIPEGYSVSREKKERFSLILESASTNQTSMYLCASSADRVGQPQHFGDGTRLSIL.

This rearrangement joins TRBV27 to TRBJ2-1; TRBD2 matches 8 bases. V lost 1 base and J lost 2; bases outside the gene matches: 1. Germline V gives CDR1 MNHEY, CDR2 SMNVEV (reference sequence). CDR3 length: 15 amino acids. The DNA of the CDR3 is TGTGCCAGCAGTTTATACGGGGGGGCCTACAATGAGCAGTTCTTC. This encodes CASSLYGGAYNEQFF.

The J gene is TRBJ2-1, the V gene TRBV27; the D gene is possibly TRBD2 (5 bases). V gave up 5 bases and J gave up 4 bases, with 21 bases separating them. The CDR3 totals 17 residues. CDR1 and CDR2 from the germline V gene are MNHEY and SMNVEV (reference sequence). CDR3 bases: TGTGCCAGCAGTCCAATACTAGACTTGGGTACATACAATGAGCAGTTCTTC. Translated, it gives CASSPILDLGTYNEQFF.

Points on this clone: Additional DNA sequences in this sample encode the identical CDR3. The rearrangement joins TRBV15 to TRBJ1-1, with D hard to call. The CDR3 extends over 13 amino acids. Germline loops: CDR1 LNHNV, CDR2 YYDKDF (reference sequence). V lost 0 bases, J lost 1 base, and 3 bases lay in between. The CDR3: CATSRDGNTEAFF. As DNA, the CDR3 is TGTGCCACCAGCAGAGATGGGAACACTGAAGCTTTCTTT.

The chain recombines TRBV5-1 with TRBJ2-2; the match to TRBD2 covers 7 bases. The V segment lost 0 bases and the J segment 1 base; nucleotides outside the gene matches: 9. The CDR3 extends over 18 amino acids. Germline loops: CDR1 SGHRS, CDR2 YFSETQ. The CDR3 nucleotides read TGCGCCAGCAGCTTGGGTCCCCAGGGAGGGGTGAACACCGGGGAGCTGTTTTTT. It codes for CASSLGPQGGVNTGELFF. The complete variable domain, with remaining parts taken from reference TRBV5-1 and TRBJ2-2, reads KAGVTQTPRYLIKTRGQQVTLSCSPISGHRSVSWYQQTPGQGLQFLFEYFSETQRNKGNFPGRFSGRQFSNSRSEMNVSTLELGDSALYLCASSLGPQGGVNTGELFFGEGSRLTVL.

J is TRBJ1-5 and V is TRBV28, with D tentatively TRBD1 (6 bases). The ends were cut back, 2 bases at V and 5 bases at J, with 16 bases in the middle. Germline CDR1 reads MDHEN; CDR2 reads SYDVKM. The CDR3 spans 16 residues. CDR3 protein: CASSLVEVGAYQPQHF. In DNA, the CDR3 is TGTGCCAGCAGTTTAGTCGAGGTGGGGGCCTATCAGCCCCAGCATTTT.

As for this clone: Other DNA sequences of this sample code for an identical CDR3. CDR3 residues: CASGEGTGELFF. CDR3 in DNA: TGCGCCAGCGGGGAGGGCACCGGGGAGCTGTTTTTT. The gene calls are TRBV10-1 and TRBJ2-2, with 7 positions matching TRBD2. V was clipped by 8 bases and J by 4 bases; unmatched bases: 1. The CDR3 runs 12 residues. Germline V CDR1 and CDR2: WNHNN, SYGVQD (reference sequence).

This chain uses TRBV4-2 with TRBJ2-5; 8 nucleotides align to TRBD2. Germline CDR1 and CDR2: LGHNA and YNFKEQ. V lost 0 bases, J lost 0 bases, and 12 bases stayed unmatched. The CDR3 is 19 amino acids. The CDR3 loop reads CASSQDLTSGLYYQETQYF. In DNA form, the CDR3 reads TGTGCCAGCAGCCAAGATCTTACTAGCGGACTGTACTACCAAGAGACCCAGTACTTC.

With respect to this clone: The same CDR3 arises from other DNA sequences in this sample as well. The chain has TRBV4-3 and TRBJ2-7; D remains ambiguous. This CDR3 has 13 amino acids. CDR1 is LGHNA and CDR2 is YSLEER in the germline V gene. V lost 0 bases and J lost 4, with 7 bases in between. The CDR3, as DNA: TGCGCCAGCAGCCAAGATAGGCGGTACGAGCAGTACTTC. Translation gives CASSQDRRYEQYF.

This clone has just one count. The genes are TRBV29-1 and TRBJ2-7; 8 bases line up with TRBD1. The germline CDR1 and CDR2 sequences are SQVTM and ANQGSEA. The trim removed 1 base at V and 4 bases at J, leaving 3 bases unmatched. This CDR3 region has 13 residues. This chain's CDR3 is CSVEGGQVYEQYF. The DNA of the CDR3 is TGCAGCGTTGAAGGGGGACAGGTATACGAGCAGTACTTC.

The chain is built from TRBV5-1 and TRBJ2-1; D perhaps matches TRBD1 (5 bases). Germline CDR1 reads SGHRS; CDR2 reads YFSETQ. Deletions cut 1 base from V and 2 bases from J, with 7 bases between. The CDR3 totals 14 residues. The CDR3 protein is CASSLQGTYNEQFF. CDR3 in DNA: TGCGCCAGCAGCTTGCAGGGAACCTACAATGAGCAGTTCTTC.

The gene calls are TRBV19 and TRBJ2-5, with 11 bases lining up with TRBD2. Unmatched junction bases numbered 8, after V lost 3 bases and J lost 5 bases. CDR1 LNHDA and CDR2 SQIVND come from the germline V gene (reference sequence). This CDR3 has 16 amino acids. CDR3 sequence: CASSILAGGEGETQYF. The CDR3 bases are TGTGCCAGTAGTATTCTAGCGGGAGGTGAAGGGGAGACCCAGTACTTC. The entire variable domain, with the rest obtained from reference TRBV19 and TRBJ2-5, is as follows: DGGITQSPKYLFRKEGQNVTLSCEQNLNHDAMYWYRQDPGQGLRLIYYSQIVNDFQKGDIAEGYSVSREKKESFPLTVTSAQKNPTAFYLCASSILAGGEGETQYFGPGTRLLVL.

The V call is TRBV9, the J call TRBJ2-1; D remains ambiguous. V lost 3 bases, J lost 3 bases, and 16 bases lay in between. The CDR3 runs 16 residues. Germline CDR1 reads SGDLS; CDR2 reads YYNGEE. Written as DNA, the CDR3 is TGTGCCAGCAGCGGCCTGATGGGGTCGCACTACAATGAGCAGTTCTTC. This gives the protein CASSGLMGSHYNEQFF. Using reference TRBV9 and TRBJ2-1 for the parts outside the CDR3, the full variable domain is DSGVTQTPKHLITATGQRVTLRCSPRSGDLSVYWYQQSLDQGLQFLIQYYNGEERAKGNILERFSAQQFPDLHSELNLSSLELGDSALYFCASSGLMGSHYNEQFFGPGTRLTVL.

V usage is TRBV7-4 and J usage is TRBJ1-1, with D possibly TRBD1 on 5 matching bases. CDR1 SGHVT and CDR2 SQSDAQ come from the germline V gene. V lost 5 bases to trimming and J lost 1 base, with 14 bases between them. The CDR3 is made up of 15 amino acids. In DNA, the CDR3 is TGTGCCAGCAGCCCCCAGGGAAAGCCGAACACTGAAGCTTTCTTT. Translated, it gives CASSPQGKPNTEAFF.

In this sample, this clone turned up once. The genes are TRBV6-1 and TRBJ2-3; 10 bases are a match to TRBD2. The length of the CDR3 is 16 residues. V shed 4 bases, J shed 1 base, and the junction held 5 bases outside the gene matches. Germline-derived CDR1 and CDR2 are MNHNS and SASEGT. CDR3 DNA: TGTGCCAGCAGTGCCCCTACTAGCGGGGGCACAGATACGCAGTATTTT. Protein product: CASSAPTSGGTDTQYF.

The chain combines TRBV4-1 with TRBJ2-7, with TRBD1 as a possible D gene (6 bases). The CDR3 has 16 residues. CDR1 and CDR2 from the germline V gene are MGHRA and YSYEKL. V was cut by 3 bases and J by 3 bases, with 18 bases left in between. In nucleotides, the CDR3 is TGCGCCAGCAGCCAGGGATACAGGGAAGGGGGCTACGAGCAGTACTTC. Its translation: CASSQGYREGGYEQYF.

Remarks on this clone: Other DNA sequences within the sample encode an identical CDR3. The V call is TRBV9, the J call TRBJ1-1; 8 nucleotides line up with TRBD1. This CDR3 spans 13 amino acids. V was pared by 4 bases and J by 2 bases, with 1 base of the junction left unmatched. Germline V CDR1 and CDR2: SGDLS, YYNGEE. CDR3 coding DNA: TGTGCCAGCAGCTCAGGGGGCAACACTGAAGCTTTCTTT. Translation gives CASSSGGNTEAFF.